This T cell receptor beta chain was sequenced during a study of blood T cell repertoires in COVID-19. Overall study: The study drew acute and convalescent COVID-19 samples from the United States, Italy and Spain. T cells, B-cell-depleted T cells, or PBMCs supplied cDNA or gDNA.

The repertoire was sequenced with immunoSEQ multiplex PCR; TCRdb's copy has only in-frame clones and lacks some. Of about 76,000 clones listed, almost 85% are singletons. Those enrolled in Seattle joined during active infection and were followed longitudinally afterward. This CDR3 has 14 residues. The trim removed 2 bases at V and 4 bases at J, leaving 3 bases unmatched. The germline V gene encodes CDR1 MNHEY and CDR2 SVGEGT. The source of this sequence is a man aged 50 to 60 with COVID-19, enrolled during active disease. The sample was peripheral blood. J is TRBJ2-7 and V is TRBV6-2 or TRBV6-3; TRBD1 agrees at 9 bases. As DNA, the CDR3 is TGTGCCAGCAGTTACCCCGACAGGGGGTACGAGCAGTACTTC. Translated: CASSYPDRGYEQYF.